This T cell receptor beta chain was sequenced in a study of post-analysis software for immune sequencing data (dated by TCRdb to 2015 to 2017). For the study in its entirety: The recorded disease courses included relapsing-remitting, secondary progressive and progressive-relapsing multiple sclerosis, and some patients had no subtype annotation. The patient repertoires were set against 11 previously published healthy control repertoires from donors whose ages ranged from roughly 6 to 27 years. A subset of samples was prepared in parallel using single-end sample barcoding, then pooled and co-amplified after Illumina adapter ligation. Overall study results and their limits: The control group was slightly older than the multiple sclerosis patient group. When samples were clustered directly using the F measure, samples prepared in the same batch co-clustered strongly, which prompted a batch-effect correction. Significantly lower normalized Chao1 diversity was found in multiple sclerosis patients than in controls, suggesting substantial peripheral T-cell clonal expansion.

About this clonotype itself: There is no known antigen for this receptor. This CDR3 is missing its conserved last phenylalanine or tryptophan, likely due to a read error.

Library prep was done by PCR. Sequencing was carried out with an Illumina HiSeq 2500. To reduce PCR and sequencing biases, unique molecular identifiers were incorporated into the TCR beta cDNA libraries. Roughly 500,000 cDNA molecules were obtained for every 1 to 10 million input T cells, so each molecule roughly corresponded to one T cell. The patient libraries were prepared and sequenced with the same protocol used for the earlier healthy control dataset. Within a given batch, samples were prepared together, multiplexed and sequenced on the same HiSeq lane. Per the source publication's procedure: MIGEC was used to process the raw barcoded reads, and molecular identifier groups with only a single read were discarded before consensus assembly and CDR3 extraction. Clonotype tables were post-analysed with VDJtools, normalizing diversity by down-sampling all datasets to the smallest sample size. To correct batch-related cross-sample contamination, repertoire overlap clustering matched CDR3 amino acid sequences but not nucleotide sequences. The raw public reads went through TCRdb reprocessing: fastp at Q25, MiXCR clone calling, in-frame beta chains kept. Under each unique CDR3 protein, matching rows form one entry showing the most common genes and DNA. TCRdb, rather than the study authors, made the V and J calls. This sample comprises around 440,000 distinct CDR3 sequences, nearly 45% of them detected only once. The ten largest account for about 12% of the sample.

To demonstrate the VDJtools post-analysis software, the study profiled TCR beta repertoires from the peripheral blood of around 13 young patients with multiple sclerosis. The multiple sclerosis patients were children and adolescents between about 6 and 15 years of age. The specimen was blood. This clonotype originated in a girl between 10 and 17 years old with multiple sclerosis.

The CDR3 protein is CASSTQGARTDTQYV. The sequence in DNA is TGCGCCAGCAGCACCCAGGGGGCGCGGACAGATACGCAGTATGTT. The rearrangement joined TRBV4-1 to TRBJ2-3; TRBD1 aligns with 8 central bases. Unmatched junction bases come to 7, with V trimmed by 5 bases and J by 3 bases. For CDR1 and CDR2, the germline V gene lists MGHRA and YSYEKL. Inclusive of both ends, the CDR3 amounts to 15 amino acids. Here the CDR3 DNA is all that survives: 45 bases in frame from base 1.